The 24 T cell receptor beta chains below come from one sample, sequenced in a study of T cells expressing NK-cell markers. TCRdb re-called the 5' RACE reads, yielding one record per CDR3 amino acid sequence without DNA. In total, the table holds roughly 350,000 distinct CDR3 sequences. Sequencing input: blood T cells: a sorted CD56 or NKG2C T cell subset, CD4+ or CD8+ T cells, or bulk PBMC T cells (not recorded which). Receptors originate from a man between 18 and 69 years old in good health.

This chain connects TRBV11-2 to TRBJ1-1; TCRdb calls TRBD1, which cannot be checked without DNA. The V gene's germline CDR1 is SGHAT and CDR2 FQNNGV. CDR3 length equals 15 residues. This CDR3 is CASSLPRAGYTEAFF.

The genes are TRBV5-8 and TRBJ2-1; TCRdb's D call, TRBD1, is unchecked because there is no DNA. The CDR3 loop spans 15 amino acids. Germline-derived CDR1 and CDR2 are SGHTS and YDEGEE. The CDR3 spells CASRGGQGRSNEQFF.

V usage is TRBV24-1 and J usage is TRBJ2-3; TCRdb proposes TRBD2, but this gene call is untestable without DNA. CDR3 length: 15 residues. CDR1 KGHDR and CDR2 SFDVKD come from the germline V gene. CDR3 sequence: CATSDLGQSRNTQYF.

The chain uses TRBV7-2 and TRBJ2-1; absent DNA, TCRdb's TRBD1 call cannot be checked. From germline, CDR1 is SGHTA and CDR2 FQGNSA. CDR3 size: 15 residues. CDR3 residues: CASSSHTRTGNEQFF.

The genes are TRBV12-3 or TRBV12-4 and TRBJ1-5; TCRdb calls TRBD1, which cannot be checked without DNA. The length of the CDR3 is 15 residues. The CDR3 spells CASSPRQGLNQPQHF.

V and J are TRBV6-1 and TRBJ1-2. This CDR3 comprises 14 residues. Germline CDR1 is MNHNS and CDR2 is SASEGT. CDR3 sequence reads: CASSELVPRLGYTF.

This chain joins TRBV25-1 and TRBJ1-4. Germline V gives CDR1 MGHDK, CDR2 SYGVNS. The CDR3 length is 15 residues. CDR3 protein: CASSETRQSYEKLFF.

The chain carries TRBV10-3 and TRBJ1-3. Germline lookup yields CDR1 ENHRY and CDR2 SYGVKD. The CDR3 extends over 14 amino acids. The CDR3 here is CAIKAESSGNTIYF.

The chain carries TRBV18 and TRBJ2-7; the TCRdb D gene call, TRBD1, has no DNA to confirm it. There are 16 residues in the CDR3. The germline V gene has CDR1 KGHSH and CDR2 LQKENI. The chain's CDR3 is CASSGPGASASYEQYF.

The chain combines TRBV7-6 with TRBJ1-1; TCRdb lists TRBD1, though no DNA is available to test this call. CDR3 size: 16 residues. CDR1 is SGHVS, CDR2 FNYEAQ, per germline. CDR3 sequence: CASSFSRRQANTEAFF.

This chain joins TRBV18 and TRBJ1-1; TCRdb outputs TRBD1, but without DNA this stays unchecked. The CDR3 totals 13 residues. The germline V gene has CDR1 KGHSH and CDR2 LQKENI. The CDR3 loop reads CASSPVGPGEAFF.

The chain combines TRBV11-2 with TRBJ2-1; TCRdb calls TRBD2, which cannot be checked without DNA. This CDR3 comprises 16 residues. In germline, CDR1 is SGHAT, CDR2 FQNNGV. CDR3 residues: CASRQPGLNSYNEQFF. Based on the CDR3 plus reference TRBV11-2 and TRBJ2-1, the full variable domain is EAGVAQSPRYKIIEKRQSVAFWCNPISGHATLYWYQQILGQGPKLLIQFQNNGVVDDSQLPKDRFSAERLKGVDSTLKIQPAKLEDSAVYLCASRQPGLNSYNEQFFGPGTRLTVL.

The chain carries TRBV24-1 and TRBJ2-7; TCRdb selects TRBD1, and the lack of DNA leaves this call unchecked. Germline V CDR1 and CDR2: KGHDR, SFDVKD. The CDR3 consists of 16 residues. The CDR3 sequence: CATSPPAPGTAYEQYF.

V is TRBV6-2 or TRBV6-3 and J is TRBJ2-5; TCRdb outputs TRBD1, but without DNA this stays unchecked. Germline V lookup: CDR1 MNHEY, CDR2 SVGEGT. CDR3 length: 14 residues. CDR3: CASSPRSPGETQYF.

The rearrangement joins TRBV30 to TRBJ1-5; TCRdb calls TRBD1, which cannot be checked without DNA. CDR3 length: 15 residues. Germline V lookup: CDR1 GTSNPN, CDR2 SVGIG (reference sequence). CDR3: CAWSGSTGGDQPQHF.

CDR3 loop: CASSPGITNTEAFF. This rearrangement joins TRBV11-1 to TRBJ1-1; the D gene TCRdb calls, TRBD1, cannot be checked with no DNA. In germline, CDR1 is SGHAT, CDR2 FQDESV (reference sequence). The CDR3 has 14 residues.

The chain couples TRBV7-6 to TRBJ2-7; TCRdb designates TRBD1, a call that cannot be tested without DNA. The CDR3 is 15 amino acids. In germline, CDR1 is SGHVS, CDR2 FNYEAQ. Here the CDR3 reads CASSLVLGTGSEQYF.

CDR3 region: CASGDSDFQETQYF. The V and J genes are TRBV28 and TRBJ2-5; TCRdb's D call, TRBD2, is unchecked because there is no DNA. The germline V gene encodes CDR1 MDHEN and CDR2 SYDVKM. This CDR3 is built from 14 residues.

The chain has TRBV15 and TRBJ1-2; TCRdb designates TRBD1, a call that cannot be tested without DNA. The CDR3 sequence is 14 residues long. Germline CDR1 LNHNV, CDR2 YYDKDF (reference sequence). The CDR3 protein is CATSRTGRERGYTF.

The V and J genes are TRBV7-3 and TRBJ2-1; the D call from TCRdb, TRBD1, cannot be confirmed without DNA. The CDR3 contains 14 residues. Per germline, CDR1 SGHTA and CDR2 FQGTGA. The CDR3 protein is CASSPPGQPNEQFF.

The rearrangement uses TRBV7-2 and TRBJ1-1; TCRdb lists TRBD1, though no DNA is available to test this call. The CDR3 has 13 amino acids. Germline-derived CDR1 and CDR2 are SGHTA and FQGNSA. CDR3 sequence: CASSLGYRVSAFF. Variable domain in full (rest from reference TRBV7-2 and TRBJ1-1): GAGVSQSPSNKVTEKGKDVELRCDPISGHTALYWYRQSLGQGLEFLIYFQGNSAPDKSGLPSDRFSAERTGGSVSTLTIQRTQQEDSAVYLCASSLGYRVSAFFGQGTRLTVV.

The rearrangement links TRBV12-3 or TRBV12-4 to TRBJ1-2; checking the TCRdb D call of TRBD1 is not possible without DNA. CDR3 length equals 15 residues. CDR3 region: CASSFLGTGRNGYTF.

The rearrangement joins TRBV12-3 or TRBV12-4 to TRBJ2-4; TCRdb's D call, TRBD2, is unchecked because there is no DNA. This CDR3 spans 17 amino acids. The CDR3 protein is CASSLVGGSLAKNIQYF.

The chain is built from TRBV3-1 and TRBJ2-4; TCRdb reports TRBD1, a call that lacks DNA to check it against. The germline V gene has CDR1 LGHDT and CDR2 YNNKEL (reference sequence). The CDR3 has 16 residues. This CDR3 is CASSQGQGGSKNIQYF. Together with reference TRBV3-1 and TRBJ2-4, the CDR3 gives the full variable domain: DTAVSQTPKYLVTQMGNDKSIKCEQNLGHDTMYWYKQDSKKFLKIMFSYNNKELIINETVPNRFSPKSPDKAHLNLHINSLELGDSAVYFCASSQGQGGSKNIQYFGAGTRLSVL.